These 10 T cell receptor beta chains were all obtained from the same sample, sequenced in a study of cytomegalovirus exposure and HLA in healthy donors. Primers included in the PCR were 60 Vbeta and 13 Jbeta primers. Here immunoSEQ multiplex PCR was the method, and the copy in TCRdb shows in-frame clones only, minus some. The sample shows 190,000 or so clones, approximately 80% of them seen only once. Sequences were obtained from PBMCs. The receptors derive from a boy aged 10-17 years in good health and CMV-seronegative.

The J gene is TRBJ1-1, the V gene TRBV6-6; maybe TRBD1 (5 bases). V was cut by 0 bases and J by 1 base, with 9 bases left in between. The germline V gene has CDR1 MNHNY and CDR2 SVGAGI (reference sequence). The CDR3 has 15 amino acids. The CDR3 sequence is CASSYSTAKNTEAFF. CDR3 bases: TGTGCCAGCAGTTACTCGACAGCGAAGAACACTGAAGCTTTCTTT.

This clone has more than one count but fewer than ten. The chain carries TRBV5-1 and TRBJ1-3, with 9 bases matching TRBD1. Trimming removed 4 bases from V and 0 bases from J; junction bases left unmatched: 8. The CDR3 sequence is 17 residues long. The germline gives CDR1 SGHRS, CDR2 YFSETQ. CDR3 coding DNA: TGCGCCAGCAGCCTGGACGGGGACAGGGACTCTGGAAACACCATATATTTT. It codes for CASSLDGDRDSGNTIYF.

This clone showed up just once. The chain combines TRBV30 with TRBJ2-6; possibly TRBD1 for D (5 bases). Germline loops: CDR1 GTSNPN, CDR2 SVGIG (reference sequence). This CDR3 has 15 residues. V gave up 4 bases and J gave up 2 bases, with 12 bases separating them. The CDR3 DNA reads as TGTGCCTGGACGCAGGGCTTGACTGGGGCCAACGTCCTGACTTTC. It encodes CAWTQGLTGANVLTF.

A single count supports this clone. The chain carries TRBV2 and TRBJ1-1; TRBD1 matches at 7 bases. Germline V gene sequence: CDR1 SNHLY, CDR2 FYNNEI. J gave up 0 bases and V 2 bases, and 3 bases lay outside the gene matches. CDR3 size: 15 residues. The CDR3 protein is CASSETGEVNTEAFF. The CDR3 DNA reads TGTGCCAGCAGTGAAACAGGGGAGGTGAACACTGAAGCTTTCTTT.

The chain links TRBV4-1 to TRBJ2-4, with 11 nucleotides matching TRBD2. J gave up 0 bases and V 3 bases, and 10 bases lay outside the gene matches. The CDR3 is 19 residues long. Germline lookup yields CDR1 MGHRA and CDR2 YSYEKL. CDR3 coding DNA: TGCGCCAGCAGCCACCCCACTAGCGGGGGAGTCGTAGCCAAAAACATTCAGTACTTC. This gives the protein CASSHPTSGGVVAKNIQYF.

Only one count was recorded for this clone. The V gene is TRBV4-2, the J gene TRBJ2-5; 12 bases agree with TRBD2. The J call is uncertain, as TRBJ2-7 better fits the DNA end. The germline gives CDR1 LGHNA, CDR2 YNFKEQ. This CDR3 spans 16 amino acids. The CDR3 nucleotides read TGTGCCAGCAGCCAAGAACGGACTAGCGGGACGTACGAGCAGTACTTC. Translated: CASSQERTSGTYEQYF.

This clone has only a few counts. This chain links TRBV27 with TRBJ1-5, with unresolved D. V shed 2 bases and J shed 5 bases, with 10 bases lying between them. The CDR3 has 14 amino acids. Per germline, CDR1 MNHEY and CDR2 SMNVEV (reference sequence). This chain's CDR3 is CASSLSLPDQPQHF. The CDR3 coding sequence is TGTGCCAGCAGTTTAAGCCTCCCTGATCAGCCCCAGCATTTT.

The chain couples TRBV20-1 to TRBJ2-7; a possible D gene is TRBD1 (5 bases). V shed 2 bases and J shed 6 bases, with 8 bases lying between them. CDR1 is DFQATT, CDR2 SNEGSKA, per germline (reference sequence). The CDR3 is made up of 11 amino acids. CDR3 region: CSARMGPEQYF. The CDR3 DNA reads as TGCAGTGCTAGAATGGGGCCCGAGCAGTACTTC.

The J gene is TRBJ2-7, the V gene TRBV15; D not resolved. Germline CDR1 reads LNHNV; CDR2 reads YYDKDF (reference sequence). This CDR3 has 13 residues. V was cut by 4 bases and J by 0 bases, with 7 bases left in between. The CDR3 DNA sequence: TGTGCCACCAGCACAGGCCGCTCCTACGAGCAGTACTTC. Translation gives CATSTGRSYEQYF. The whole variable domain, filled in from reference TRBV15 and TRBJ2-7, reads DAMVIQNPRYQVTQFGKPVTLSCSQTLNHNVMYWYQQKSSQAPKLLFHYYDKDFNNEADTPDNFQSRRPNTSFCFLDIRSPGLGDTAMYLCATSTGRSYEQYFGPGTRLTVT.

The CDR3 region is CASSQEPSGRAGDEQFF. CDR3 nucleotide sequence: TGCGCCAGCAGCCAAGAACCTAGCGGGAGGGCCGGCGATGAGCAGTTCTTC. The gene calls are TRBV4-3 and TRBJ2-1, with TRBD2 matching over 12 bases. CDR3 length: 17 residues. Losses at the gene ends were 0 bases for V and 8 bases for J; bases not matched to a gene: 8. Germline CDR1 and CDR2: LGHNA and YSLEER.